A single T cell receptor (beta chain) is shown here with its context. Its antigen is unidentified. Treatment denoted: some 20 received Ad26.COV2.S at low or high dose, single or two shots; five or six received placebo; per-sample allocation not given. Day 63 after the first vaccine or placebo injection was the time point for sampling. Immunization relied on an Ad26 vector, which expressed Wuhan-strain SARS-CoV-2 spike. The sample comes from a study of Ad26.COV2.S vaccination and SARS-CoV-2 variants. Study background: Intramuscularly, Ad26.COV2.S was given either once or twice, 56 days apart. Points from the study as a whole: Placebo recipients showed lower spike-specific TCR breadth than vaccinees. Researchers cautioned that TCR breadth and depth analyses may have underestimated total T cell responses.

The assay was immunoSEQ multiplex PCR, and TCRdb's table has in-frame clones only and misses some. The sample includes around 450,000 clones, about nine tenths of them seen just once. Trimming removed 2 bases at V and 5 bases at J, with 16 bases between. CDR3 length: 16 amino acids. Germline-derived CDR1 and CDR2 are SEHNR and FQNEAQ (reference sequence). This sample comprised peripheral blood, obtained in a trial of Ad26.COV2.S vaccine versus placebo. The chain recombines TRBV7-9 with TRBJ2-1; D might be TRBD2 (6 bases). The sequence came from a person aged 18-60 years who received the Ad26.COV2.S COVID-19 vaccine or a placebo. The CDR3 nucleotides are TGTGCCAGCAGCTTACAATATGCGGGACGGCACAATGAGCAGTTCTTC. Translating it yields CASSLQYAGRHNEQFF. The variable domain in full, with the rest retrieved from reference TRBV7-9 and TRBJ2-1, is DTGVSQNPRHKITKRGQNVTFRCDPISEHNRLYWYRQTLGQGPEFLTYFQNEAQLEKSRLLSDRFSAERPKGSFSTLEIQRTEQGDSAMYLCASSLQYAGRHNEQFFGPGTRLTVL.